A few counts support the clone carrying this TCR beta chain. This sample was taken from a study of T-cell memory formation after mild COVID-19. Study overall: TCR clusters were largely donor specific.

Amplification by 5'RACE using constant-segment primers produced TCR alpha and TCR beta cDNA libraries that carried sample barcodes and UMIs. One entry per CDR3 protein results from TCRdb running MiXCR on the 5' RACE reads. This table has under 85,000 distinct CDR3 sequences, roughly 14% appearing once. Sequencing input: PBMCs or a T cell subset sorted from them (not recorded which). The sequence came from an adult woman who had mild COVID-19 (a few samples of this study predate the infection). Cell type and time point are not known.

The CDR3 reads CATSDLQEGTNVLTF. Here the CDR3 DNA reads TGTGCCACCAGTGATTTGCAAGAGGGGACCAACGTCCTGACTTTC. This chain connects TRBV24-1 to TRBJ2-6; D could derive from TRBD1 or TRBD2 (5 bases each). CDR3 length: 15 residues. The ends were cut back, 0 bases at V and 8 bases at J, with 10 bases in the middle. Per the germline V gene, CDR1 is KGHDR and CDR2 is SFDVKD.